One and the same sample provided the 29 T cell receptor beta chains below, sequenced in a study of T cell repertoires in cytomegalovirus infection. No antigen is known for these receptors. MiXCR, applied by TCRdb to the reads, yields one record per CDR3 protein. The sample contains about 160,000 distinct CDR3 sequences, about 20% of which appear only once. The specimen comprised CD8+ T cells from cultured PBMCs, sampled from culture after CMV antigen stimulation. Receptors were obtained from a human donor in good health (CMV status not recorded). Some clones in this sample may be carry-over from other donors' samples.

This clonotype was counted between two and nine times. V usage is TRBV7-6 and J usage is TRBJ2-5; 8 bases match TRBD1. Germline lookup yields CDR1 SGHVS and CDR2 FNYEAQ. The CDR3 sequence is 15 residues long. The V and J ends lost 1 base and 5 bases, in that order; junction bases with no gene match: 6. The CDR3 region has the DNA TGTGCCAGCAGCTTAGAGAGCAGGGGGCGGGAGACCCAGTACTTC. It encodes CASSLESRGRETQYF.

This clonotype was detected a few times. The V and J genes are TRBV14 and TRBJ1-2; 7 nucleotides match TRBD1. Trimming at V came to 0 bases and at J to 6 bases, leaving 10 bases not matched to a gene. The germline V gene has CDR1 SGHDN and CDR2 FVKESK. The CDR3 runs 16 residues. CDR3 sequence (DNA): TGTGCCAGCAGCCAAGATCCAGGGGGAACAGAGGATGGCTACACCTTC. It specifies CASSQDPGGTEDGYTF.

This clonotype was recorded at least ten times. The chain recombines TRBV7-6 with TRBJ2-7, with D unclear. This CDR3 region has 12 residues. V lost 5 bases, J lost 4 bases, and 9 bases lay in between. CDR1 and CDR2 (germline): SGHVS, FNYEAQ. The CDR3, as DNA: TGTGCCAGCAGCGTAGACGGGTACGAGCAGTACTTC. Its protein is CASSVDGYEQYF.

The CDR3 reads CASSLVSSSTDTQYF. The DNA for the CDR3 is TGTGCCAGCAGCTTAGTGAGCAGCTCCACAGATACGCAGTATTTT. The genes are TRBV7-2 and TRBJ2-3, with D unclear. The germline CDR1 and CDR2 sequences are SGHTA and FQGNSA. The CDR3 is made up of 15 amino acids. V lost 1 base and J lost 2, with 10 bases in between.

The chain has TRBV2 and TRBJ2-1; no reliable D call. The CDR3 loop spans 15 amino acids. Germline V CDR1 and CDR2: SNHLY, FYNNEI. V was cut by 1 base and J by 1 base, with 8 bases left in between. The CDR3 DNA reads TGTGCCAGCAGTGAAGGGGAATGGTCCTACAATGAGCAGTTCTTC. Amino acid sequence: CASSEGEWSYNEQFF.

This clonotype occurred a few times. V and J are TRBV7-6 and TRBJ1-1, with D tentatively TRBD1 (6 bases). Germline-derived CDR1 and CDR2 are SGHVS and FNYEAQ. Trimming cost V 3 bases and J 0 bases, with 20 bases left between them. The CDR3 length is 18 residues. In DNA form, the CDR3 reads TGTGCCAGCAGCTTTCGGGGAGCAGGGGCGACCTTGAACACTGAAGCTTTCTTT. Its translation is CASSFRGAGATLNTEAFF.

This clonotype was seen ten or more times. CDR3 amino acids: CASSPLAPWSGDSTDTQYF. CDR3 nucleotides: TGTGCCAGCAGCCCACTCGCCCCGTGGAGCGGGGACAGCACAGATACGCAGTATTTT. V gene TRBV7-9 combines with J gene TRBJ2-3, with 7 bases aligning to TRBD2. Germline CDR1 reads SEHNR; CDR2 reads FQNEAQ (reference sequence). The CDR3 is made up of 19 amino acids. V lost 5 bases, J lost 0 bases, and 17 bases stayed unmatched.

This chain connects TRBV7-2 to TRBJ2-5; 13 nucleotides agree with TRBD2. The germline V gene encodes CDR1 SGHTA and CDR2 FQGNSA. Trimming took 5 bases from V and 0 from J; bases not matched to a gene: 9. The CDR3 covers 18 residues. The CDR3 here is CASSPRTSGGEYQETQYF. The CDR3 nucleotides are TGTGCCAGCAGCCCGCGGACTAGCGGGGGCGAGTACCAAGAGACCCAGTACTTC. Combining the CDR3 with reference TRBV7-2 and TRBJ2-5 gives the whole variable domain GAGVSQSPSNKVTEKGKDVELRCDPISGHTALYWYRQSLGQGLEFLIYFQGNSAPDKSGLPSDRFSAERTGGSVSTLTIQRTQQEDSAVYLCASSPRTSGGEYQETQYFGPGTRLLVL.

The chain links TRBV6-6 to TRBJ2-7, with D tentatively TRBD2 (6 bases). CDR1 is MNHNY and CDR2 is SVGAGI in the germline V gene (reference sequence). The length of the CDR3 is 13 residues. V shed 6 bases and J shed 1 base, with 10 bases lying between them. Here the CDR3 DNA reads TGTGCCAGCAGGGAGGGGAGGTCCTACGAGCAGTACTTC. Its translation is CASREGRSYEQYF.

The chain's CDR3 is CASSLSWGSGRPRPEETQYF. CDR3 nucleotides: TGTGCCAGCAGCTTATCCTGGGGTAGCGGGAGGCCCAGACCAGAAGAGACCCAGTACTTC. The chain is built from TRBV7-2 and TRBJ2-5, with TRBD2 matching over 10 bases. Germline V gene lookup returns CDR1 SGHTA and CDR2 FQGNSA. This CDR3 is 20 amino acids long. The V and J ends lost 2 bases and 3 bases, in that order; junction bases with no gene match: 18.

This clonotype was seen more than once but under ten times. The chain is built from TRBV4-1 and TRBJ1-1; the match to TRBD1 covers 7 bases. This CDR3 is built from 15 residues. The V gene end was trimmed by 0 bases and the J gene end by 4 bases; junction bases not matched to a gene: 5. Per germline, CDR1 MGHRA and CDR2 YSYEKL. The CDR3 nucleotides read TGCGCCAGCAGCCAAGAGAGGGGGCAAGGCACTGAAGCTTTCTTT. This codes for CASSQERGQGTEAFF.

The chain is built from TRBV7-6 and TRBJ2-3; 8 nucleotides agree with TRBD2. V trimming: 3 bases; J trimming: 0 bases; junction bases outside the gene matches: 8. CDR3 size: 17 residues. Germline V CDR1 and CDR2: SGHVS, FNYEAQ. The CDR3 is CASSLRRAGASTDTQYF. The CDR3, as DNA: TGTGCCAGCAGCTTGAGGAGAGCGGGGGCTAGCACAGATACGCAGTATTTT.

CDR3 nucleotides: TGTGCCAGCAGCTACAGGGAAGAAAAACTGTTTTTT. It encodes CASSYREEKLFF. The rearrangement joins TRBV7-4 to TRBJ1-4; D perhaps matches TRBD1 (6 bases). The CDR3 loop spans 12 amino acids. The V and J ends lost 4 bases and 8 bases respectively, with 8 bases between them. Germline V gene sequence: CDR1 SGHVT, CDR2 SQSDAQ.

This clonotype qualifies as medium-sized (0.01 to 0.1%). CDR3: CASSFPTSGTSNTGELFF. The CDR3 coding sequence is TGTGCCAGCAGTTTCCCCACCTCCGGGACTAGCAACACCGGGGAGCTGTTTTTT. The chain employs TRBV28 and TRBJ2-2, with 9 positions matching TRBD2. Germline-derived CDR1 and CDR2 are MDHEN and SYDVKM. V was clipped by 3 bases and J by 2 bases; unmatched bases: 10. This CDR3 is built from 18 residues.

The table lists this clonotype with a few counts. V usage is TRBV7-6 and J usage is TRBJ2-2; tentatively, D is TRBD1 or TRBD2 (5 bases each). The V gene's germline CDR1 is SGHVS and CDR2 FNYEAQ. V lost 5 bases, J lost 0 bases, and 19 bases lay in between. CDR3 length equals 18 residues. The CDR3 is CASSRIPRDRANTGELFF. The CDR3 coding sequence is TGTGCCAGCAGCCGGATTCCTCGGGACCGGGCGAACACCGGGGAGCTGTTTTTT. Full variable domain (outside the CDR3, taken from reference TRBV7-6 and TRBJ2-2): GAGVSQSPRYKVTKRGQDVALRCDPISGHVSLYWYRQALGQGPEFLTYFNYEAQQDKSGLPNDRFSAERPEGSISTLTIQRTEQRDSAMYRCASSRIPRDRANTGELFFGEGSRLTVL.

This clonotype has just a few counts. This chain joins TRBV7-6 and TRBJ1-6; D gene ambiguous. The CDR3 extends over 16 amino acids. Germline values: CDR1 SGHVS, CDR2 FNYEAQ. V lost 5 bases and J lost 6, with 17 bases in between. The CDR3 loop is CASSPSPGPRNSPLHF. CDR3 bases: TGTGCCAGCAGCCCCAGCCCGGGTCCCCGTAATTCACCCCTCCACTTT.

Only a few counts were recorded for this clonotype. This rearrangement joins TRBV27 to TRBJ2-3, with D tentatively TRBD2 (6 bases). V lost 5 bases and J 6 bases, leaving 21 bases between the germline ends. Germline CDR1 MNHEY, CDR2 SMNVEV (reference sequence). The CDR3 totals 16 residues. In nucleotides, the CDR3 is TGTGCCAGCAGTCTCGGGGAATCGGACTACCTGGATACGCAGTATTTT. Amino acid sequence: CASSLGESDYLDTQYF.

The V and J genes are TRBV7-6 and TRBJ2-5; 8 nucleotides match TRBD2. CDR3 length: 15 residues. Germline values: CDR1 SGHVS, CDR2 FNYEAQ. V lost 2 bases, J lost 1 base, and 3 bases stayed unmatched. CDR3 amino acids: CASSLNGGAQETQYF. The CDR3 DNA reads TGTGCCAGCAGCTTAAACGGGGGGGCCCAAGAGACCCAGTACTTC.

The rearrangement uses TRBV12-3 or TRBV12-4 and TRBJ1-2; 9 bases map to TRBD1. V was pared by 5 bases and J by 6 bases, with 7 bases of the junction left unmatched. This CDR3 region has 14 residues. CDR3 residues: CASSAGQGMDGYTF. The CDR3 DNA reads as TGTGCCAGCAGTGCTGGACAGGGGATGGATGGCTACACCTTC.

This clonotype came up a few times. Here the CDR3 reads CASSGVDVNLLSDTIYF. In nucleotides, the CDR3 is TGTGCCAGCAGCGGAGTGGACGTGAACCTTCTCTCTGACACCATATATTTT. The gene calls are TRBV7-8 and TRBJ1-3; D ambiguous. The germline CDR1 and CDR2 sequences are SGHVS and FQNEAQ. With 5 bases removed from V and 8 bases from J, the gap between germline ends came to 25 bases. The CDR3 spans 17 residues.

The genes are TRBV6-6 and TRBJ1-1, with a weak D call TRBD1 (6 bases). V dropped 6 bases and J dropped 4 bases, with 21 bases sitting between them. In germline, CDR1 is MNHNY, CDR2 SVGAGI (reference sequence). The CDR3 has 16 amino acids. Here the CDR3 reads CASRGWDKTPSTEAFF. In nucleotides, the CDR3 is TGTGCCAGCAGGGGATGGGACAAAACGCCGAGCACTGAAGCTTTCTTT.

The chain employs TRBV7-2 and TRBJ1-1; D not certain. The CDR3 spans 15 residues. Germline-derived CDR1 and CDR2 are SGHTA and FQGNSA. The V end was cut by 1 base, the J end by 3 bases, with 12 bases between. The DNA of the CDR3 is TGTGCCAGCAGCTTAGTCACAGAAGGAGACACTGAAGCTTTCTTT. Protein: CASSLVTEGDTEAFF.

J is TRBJ1-1 and V is TRBV6-2 or TRBV6-3; no clear D. V was cut by 2 bases and J by 2 bases, with 15 bases left in between. This CDR3 contains 16 residues. Per the germline V gene, CDR1 is MNHEY and CDR2 is SVGEGT. CDR3 in amino acids: CASSYPPGQVNTEAFF. For the CDR3, the DNA is TGTGCCAGCAGTTACCCACCCGGGCAGGTAAACACTGAAGCTTTCTTT.

This clonotype was detected many times. The V and J genes are TRBV4-1 and TRBJ2-3; TRBD2 agrees at 8 bases. With V trimmed by 4 bases and J by 5 bases, 14 bases remained unmatched. The CDR3 sequence is 17 residues long. Germline CDR1 reads MGHRA; CDR2 reads YSYEKL. The CDR3 loop reads CASSPWAGGVEEDTQYF. The CDR3, as DNA: TGCGCCAGCAGCCCTTGGGCGGGGGGTGTGGAGGAAGATACGCAGTATTTT.

This clonotype was found a few times. The chain recombines TRBV12-3 or TRBV12-4 with TRBJ2-1, with a possible D match to TRBD2 (6 bases). V was shortened by 6 bases and J by 0 bases, with 15 bases between the two germline ends. The CDR3 has 16 amino acids. Written as DNA, the CDR3 is TGTGCCAGCAGCGCGTCAGCGGGCCACTCCTACAATGAGCAGTTCTTC. Translated: CASSASAGHSYNEQFF.

This chain joins TRBV6-2 or TRBV6-3 and TRBJ2-7, with TRBD1 identical over 9 bases. With V trimmed by 7 bases and J by 0 bases, 10 bases remained unmatched. CDR1 is MNHEY, CDR2 SVGEGT, per germline. There are 16 residues in the CDR3. The DNA of the CDR3 is TGTGCCAGCACTCCAGTCGGACAGGGGCCCTCCTACGAGCAGTACTTC. As protein: CASTPVGQGPSYEQYF.

V usage is TRBV7-6 and J usage is TRBJ1-2, with D maybe TRBD1 (5 bases). Germline CDR1 and CDR2: SGHVS and FNYEAQ. Trimming left V 7 bases short and J 8 bases short, with 17 bases between. The CDR3 consists of 13 residues. The CDR3 DNA reads as TGTGCCAGCAACACGGGGGGAACAGGCGGCTACACCTTC. This codes for CASNTGGTGGYTF.

The chain has TRBV14 and TRBJ2-7; D unclear. V lost 3 bases and J 5 bases, leaving 14 bases between the germline ends. Per the germline V gene, CDR1 is SGHDN and CDR2 is FVKESK. This CDR3 has 14 residues. CDR3 nucleotides: TGTGCCAGCAGCCAGTTAAATTCGCCCGACGAGCAGTACTTC. Translation gives CASSQLNSPDEQYF.

The chain joins TRBV4-3 to TRBJ1-5; D remains unclear. The CDR3 covers 15 residues. V was cut by 3 bases and J by 3 bases, with 12 bases left in between. Germline V gene lookup returns CDR1 LGHNA and CDR2 YSLEER. CDR3 nucleotide sequence: TGCGCCAGCAGCCATTCGGCGGGTTACAATCAGCCCCAGCATTTT. Protein product: CASSHSAGYNQPQHF.